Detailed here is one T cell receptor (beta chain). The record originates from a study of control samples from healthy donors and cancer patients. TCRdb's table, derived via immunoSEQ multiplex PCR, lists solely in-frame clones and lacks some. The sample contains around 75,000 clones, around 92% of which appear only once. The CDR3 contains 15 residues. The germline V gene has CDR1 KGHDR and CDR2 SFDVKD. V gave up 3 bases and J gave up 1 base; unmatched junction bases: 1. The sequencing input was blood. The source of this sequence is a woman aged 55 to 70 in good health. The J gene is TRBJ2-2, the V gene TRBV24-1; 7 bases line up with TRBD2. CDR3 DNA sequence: TGTGCCACCAGTGATAGCGGGGTGAACACCGGGGAGCTGTTTTTT. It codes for CATSDSGVNTGELFF.